This paragraph covers one TCR beta chain sequence. The trim removed 8 bases at V and 8 bases at J, leaving 5 bases unmatched. Germline values: CDR1 SNHLY, CDR2 FYNNEI. The CDR3 totals 13 residues. This sample stems from a study of Ad26.COV2.S vaccination and SARS-CoV-2 variants. Clones were read by immunoSEQ multiplex PCR, and TCRdb kept only the in-frame ones, dropping some. This table has more than 400,000 clones, roughly 90% appearing once. Treatment: some 19 received Ad26.COV2.S at low or high dose, single or two shots; about 5 received placebo; per-sample allocation not given. It was on day 63 after the first vaccine or placebo injection that samples were taken. As its vector, the vaccine had Ad26, which expressed Wuhan-strain SARS-CoV-2 spike.

Sequencing used peripheral blood, obtained in a trial of Ad26.COV2.S vaccine versus placebo. This TCR derives from a person aged 18-65 years who received the Ad26.COV2.S COVID-19 vaccine or a placebo. The V call is TRBV2, the J call TRBJ1-4, with 10 bases aligning to TRBD1. CDR3 residues: CASGDRGWEKLFF. CDR3 coding DNA: TGTGCCAGCGGGGACAGGGGTTGGGAAAAACTGTTTTTT.